This T cell receptor beta chain was retrieved from a study of T cells after yellow fever vaccination (dated by TCRdb to the late 2010s). The study in broad terms: Libraries from fractions with low cell numbers were prepared with the SMART-Seq v4 Ultra Low Input RNA kit. To track T-cell clones before and after primary and booster YFV17D yellow fever vaccination, bulk TCR alpha and beta repertoires were sequenced longitudinally. Two healthy male donors, one aged 18 to 30 and one aged 30 to 40 years, made up the cohort. Blood was drawn at multiple timepoints before and after primary and secondary immunization, with bulk PBMC replicates and cell subsets isolated.

Study-wide findings and limitations: A small fraction of clonotypes appeared in both the CD4 and CD8 compartments, likely as a result of convergent recombination. After the booster, most of the clones that had expanded following primary vaccination were detected again (almost 98% of CD4 and around 90% of CD8), which suggests that memory was broadly maintained. Only two donors were included in the study, so the extent to which the findings can be generalized is limited. Computational filtering was required because FACS-sorted repertoires could contain abundant contaminating clonotypes from the bulk population. The secondary T-cell response was found to be weaker but faster than the primary response, with a peak reached on day 5 rather than on day 15.

This clonotype was seen repeatedly, ten times or more. No antigen is known for it. No much larger clone exists at a distance of one base, and base qualities are not known. The instrument was an Illumina NovaSeq 6000. TCR cDNA was synthesized by 5'RACE template switching, through which a universal primer site and unique molecular identifiers were introduced. Priming of cDNA synthesis was performed from both the TCR alpha and TCR beta constant segments. Libraries were amplified in two PCR steps, with sample barcodes and sequencing adapters added in the second step. Sequencing of libraries was done on Illumina HiSeq 2500 (2x100 bp) or NovaSeq (2x150 bp). For the original study's pipeline: MIGEC handled demultiplexing of reads and collapsing into UMI consensus sequences, while MiXCR performed V(D)J alignment. Clonotypes responding to the vaccine were identified with edgeR on replicate PBMC samples, with the criteria of FDR below 0.01 and a log2 fold change above 5 up to day 15. CD4 or CD8 identity was assigned to each bulk clonotype according to whether the clonotype was present at higher abundance in the sequenced CD4 repertoire or the sequenced CD8 repertoire. TCRdb passed the public sequencing reads through fastp at Q25 and MiXCR, retaining productive beta sequences. CDR3 protein sequences are deduplicated, and each keeps its most common genes and DNA. None of the V and J calls come from the authors' own analysis; TCRdb made them. Within this sample are 200,000 to 250,000 distinct CDR3 sequences, with roughly 3% of them counted one time only. Of the sample, about 3% falls within the top ten clones.

Read against the paper, the sample's treatment or condition label means: live attenuated yellow fever vaccine strain. A standard Ficoll-Paque protocol was used to isolate PBMCs from peripheral blood. CD4 and CD8 T-cell fractions were isolated with Dynabeads CD4 and CD8 positive selection kits. RNA was extracted with TriZol from bulk PBMCs, CD4 and CD8 fractions, and dextramer-positive and dextramer-negative fractions. V is reduced by 4 bases and J by 5 bases, leaving a spacing of 8 bases between them. As encoded in the germline V gene, CDR1 is MDHEN while CDR2 is SYDVKM. The CDR3 numbers 12 residues from cysteine through phenylalanine. The sequence is cut down to CDR3 DNA, 36 bases in frame from base 1.

The sequencing used CD4+ T cells sorted from PBMCs, collected 10 days after the yellow fever booster vaccination. The chain joins TRBV28 to TRBJ2-5, with an unclear D gene assignment. This sequence originates from a man younger than 30 who received the YFV17D yellow fever vaccine. CDR3 region: CASSWYGETQYF. The DNA sequence is given as TGTGCCAGCAGTTGGTATGGTGAGACCCAGTACTTC.